Below, 13 T cell receptor beta chains from the same sample are listed, as sequenced in a study of blood T cell repertoires in COVID-19. The data were produced by immunoSEQ multiplex PCR, yet TCRdb's version contains in-frame clones alone and is incomplete. Of about 170,000 clones listed, 88% are singletons. Sequencing input: peripheral blood. The receptor set was obtained from a man aged 55 to 70 with acute or convalescent COVID-19.

The chain uses TRBV30 and TRBJ1-4; D gene ambiguous. The CDR3 totals 13 residues. Germline V CDR1 and CDR2: GTSNPN, SVGIG (reference sequence). Trimming removed 3 bases from V and 4 bases from J, with 9 bases in between. Written as DNA, the CDR3 is TGTGCCTGGAGAGTACGAGTTAATGAAAAACTGTTTTTT. Its protein product is CAWRVRVNEKLFF.

The chain recombines TRBV7-6 with TRBJ2-7; 12 nucleotides align to TRBD2. Germline-derived CDR1 and CDR2 are SGHVS and FNYEAQ. The CDR3 is 15 amino acids. Germline trimming cut 5 bases from V and 0 bases from J; bases unmatched to any gene: 2. Written as DNA, the CDR3 is TGTGCCAGCAGCCAGACTAGCGGGAGCTCCTACGAGCAGTACTTC. Its protein is CASSQTSGSSYEQYF.

Only a few counts were recorded for this clone. The chain carries TRBV5-1 and TRBJ1-3; tentatively, D is TRBD1 (5 bases). The V end was cut by 4 bases, the J end by 0 bases, with 11 bases between. Germline V gives CDR1 SGHRS, CDR2 YFSETQ. The CDR3 length is 15 residues. The CDR3 region is CASSIGAVSGNTIYF. CDR3 DNA sequence: TGCGCCAGCAGCATAGGGGCCGTCTCTGGAAACACCATATATTTT.

V and J are TRBV6-1 and TRBJ2-5; TRBD2 matches at 10 bases. CDR1 and CDR2 from the germline V gene are MNHNS and SASEGT. This CDR3 is built from 15 residues. Germline trimming cut 3 bases from V and 4 bases from J; bases unmatched to any gene: 5. In DNA, the CDR3 is TGTGCCAGCAGTGAGGAGAGCGGGGGGGCAGAGACCCAGTACTTC. This encodes CASSEESGGAETQYF.

The chain combines TRBV4-1 with TRBJ2-5, with D maybe TRBD2 (5 bases). The CDR3 is 15 amino acids. CDR1 is MGHRA and CDR2 is YSYEKL in the germline V gene. Trimming took off 0 bases at V and 5 bases at J, with 13 bases between the two ends. The CDR3 region has the DNA TGCGCCAGCAGCCAAGACGCGGGCCCCGGGGAGACCCAGTACTTC. Encoded protein: CASSQDAGPGETQYF.

This clone was seen at least ten times. The V call is TRBV6-6, the J call TRBJ2-7; D is perhaps TRBD1 (5 bases). Looked up from germline, CDR1 is MNHNY and CDR2 is SVGAGI (reference sequence). The length of the CDR3 is 15 residues. V was shortened by 6 bases and J by 0 bases, with 15 bases between the two germline ends. The DNA of the CDR3 is TGTGCCAGCAGCACTGCTAGGGGTTTCTCCTACGAGCAGTACTTC. This sequence encodes CASSTARGFSYEQYF.

The V and J genes are TRBV6-5 and TRBJ1-3; 8 nucleotides align to TRBD1. The CDR3 totals 15 residues. Germline trimming cut 5 bases from V and 0 bases from J; bases unmatched to any gene: 3. Germline V gives CDR1 MNHEY, CDR2 SVGAGI. This CDR3 is CASSRQGSSGNTIYF. CDR3 nucleotide sequence: TGTGCCAGCAGTAGACAGGGGAGCTCTGGAAACACCATATATTTT.

V is TRBV4-1 and J is TRBJ2-3; 10 nucleotides match TRBD2. The junction had 12 bases not matched to a gene; V was cut back by 4 bases and J by 5 bases. CDR3 length: 17 amino acids. Germline assignment: CDR1 MGHRA and CDR2 YSYEKL. CDR3 sequence reads: CASSLNSGLANGDTQYF. In DNA, the CDR3 is TGCGCCAGCAGCCTCAATTCGGGACTAGCGAATGGAGATACGCAGTATTTT.

The gene calls are TRBV29-1 and TRBJ2-5; D call uncertain. The V end was cut by 6 bases, the J end by 0 bases, with 8 bases between. The CDR3 covers 12 residues. Per germline, CDR1 SQVTM and CDR2 ANQGSEA. The CDR3 spells CSVPRYQETQYF. Here the CDR3 DNA reads TGCAGCGTGCCGAGGTACCAAGAGACCCAGTACTTC.

The genes are TRBV27 and TRBJ1-1; D remains ambiguous. CDR1 and CDR2 from the germline V gene are MNHEY and SMNVEV (reference sequence). The CDR3 loop spans 12 amino acids. Trimming shortened V by 10 bases and J by 7 bases, and 16 bases separated the two germline ends. The chain's CDR3 is CATHGGGFEAFF. The CDR3 DNA is TGTGCCACACACGGAGGCGGTTTTGAAGCTTTCTTT.

The table lists this clone with a count of one. The genes are TRBV5-4 and TRBJ1-1; D not resolved. This CDR3 has 13 amino acids. V lost 2 bases to trimming and J lost 0 bases, with 5 bases between them. The germline CDR1 and CDR2 sequences are SGHNT and YYREEE (reference sequence). The CDR3 DNA reads TGTGCCAGCAGCTTATCGTTGAACACTGAAGCTTTCTTT. It translates to CASSLSLNTEAFF.

The chain joins TRBV5-1 to TRBJ1-2; no clear D gene. The CDR3 is 13 amino acids. In germline, CDR1 is SGHRS, CDR2 YFSETQ. With 0 bases removed from V and 1 base from J, the gap between germline ends came to 4 bases. The CDR3 spells CASSLADNYGYTF. CDR3 in DNA: TGCGCCAGCAGCTTGGCAGATAACTATGGCTACACCTTC. The full variable domain, in which reference TRBV5-1 and TRBJ1-2 provide the parts outside the CDR3, is KAGVTQTPRYLIKTRGQQVTLSCSPISGHRSVSWYQQTPGQGLQFLFEYFSETQRNKGNFPGRFSGRQFSNSRSEMNVSTLELGDSALYLCASSLADNYGYTFGSGTRLTVV.

J is TRBJ1-1 and V is TRBV5-6; D not certain. V was pared by 4 bases and J by 9 bases, with 10 bases between. Germline lookup yields CDR1 SGHDT and CDR2 YYEEEE. The CDR3 consists of 11 residues. DNA of the CDR3: TGTGCCAGCAGCCGAGTGGAGCAAGCTTTCTTT. It is translated as CASSRVEQAFF. Full variable domain (rest looked up from reference TRBV5-6 and TRBJ1-1): DAGVTQSPTHLIKTRGQQVTLRCSPKSGHDTVSWYQQALGQGPQFIFQYYEEEERQRGNFPDRFSGHQFPNYSSELNVNALLLGDSALYLCASSRVEQAFFGQGTRLTVV.